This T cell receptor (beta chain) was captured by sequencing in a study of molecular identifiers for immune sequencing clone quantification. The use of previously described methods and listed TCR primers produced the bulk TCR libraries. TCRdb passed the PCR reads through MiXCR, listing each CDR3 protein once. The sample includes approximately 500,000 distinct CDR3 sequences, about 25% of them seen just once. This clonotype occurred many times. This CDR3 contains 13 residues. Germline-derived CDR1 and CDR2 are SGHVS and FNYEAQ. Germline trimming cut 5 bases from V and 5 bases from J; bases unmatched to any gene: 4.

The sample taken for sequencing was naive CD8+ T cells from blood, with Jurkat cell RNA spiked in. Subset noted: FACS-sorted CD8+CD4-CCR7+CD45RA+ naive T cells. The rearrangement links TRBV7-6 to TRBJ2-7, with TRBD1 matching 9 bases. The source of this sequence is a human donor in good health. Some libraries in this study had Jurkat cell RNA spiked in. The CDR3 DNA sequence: TGTGCCAGCAGCCCCGGGACAGGGCACGAGCAGTACTTC. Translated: CASSPGTGHEQYF.